One and the same sample provided the 5 T cell receptor beta chains below, sequenced in a study of long-term antiretroviral therapy in people with HIV. This was the immunoSEQ v3.0 assay at survey level. Generated by immunoSEQ multiplex PCR, the TCRdb table keeps only in-frame clones and is missing some. The sample holds roughly 20,000 clones; approximately 86% are singletons and the top ten take under 12%. The starting material was unsorted PBMCs, obtained 0.5 years after starting antiretroviral therapy. These receptors were obtained from a middle-aged man with HIV.

This clone was seen just once. V gene TRBV6-5 combines with J gene TRBJ2-1; 12 bases are a match to TRBD1. Germline assignment: CDR1 MNHEY and CDR2 SVGAGI. The CDR3 spans 15 residues. With V trimmed by 6 bases and J by 4 bases, 4 bases remained unmatched. The CDR3 here is CASREGQGAYNEQFF. Written as DNA, the CDR3 is TGTGCCAGCAGGGAGGGACAGGGGGCGTACAATGAGCAGTTCTTC.

The chain carries TRBV5-4 and TRBJ2-2; perhaps TRBD1 as D (5 bases). V was clipped by 0 bases and J by 10 bases, with 10 bases between them. Germline lookup yields CDR1 SGHNT and CDR2 YYREEE (reference sequence). The length of the CDR3 is 13 residues. CDR3 amino acids: CASSLGGGEELFF. CDR3 sequence (DNA): TGTGCCAGCAGCTTGGGGGGCGGCGAGGAGCTGTTTTTT.

The CDR3 reads CASSLAGFRTANEQFF. The CDR3 region has the DNA TGCGCCAGCAGCTTGGCAGGTTTCCGGACAGCTAATGAGCAGTTCTTC. The V call is TRBV5-1, the J call TRBJ2-1; perhaps TRBD1 as D (6 bases). V was trimmed by 0 bases and J by 7 bases, leaving 17 bases between them. Germline V gene data show CDR1 as SGHRS and CDR2 as YFSETQ. This CDR3 spans 16 amino acids.

The V call is TRBV18, the J call TRBJ2-7, with D maybe TRBD1 (6 bases). The germline V gene has CDR1 KGHSH and CDR2 LQKENI. The V and J ends lost 3 bases and 5 bases respectively, with 17 bases between them. The CDR3 is 15 amino acids. In DNA, the CDR3 is TGTGCCAGCTCACCCCCCGTGGGGGCAAGGAACGAGCAGTACTTC. Protein sequence: CASSPPVGARNEQYF.

The J gene is TRBJ1-1, the V gene TRBV5-1; 10 bases agree with TRBD1. The ends lost 5 bases at V and 5 bases at J; junction bases unmatched: 6. The CDR3 sequence is 14 residues long. CDR1 SGHRS and CDR2 YFSETQ come from the germline V gene. The CDR3 loop is CASRGTGVGTEAFF. In DNA, the CDR3 is TGCGCCAGCAGGGGGACAGGGGTTGGAACTGAAGCTTTCTTT.